This T cell receptor beta chain was recovered during a study of cytomegalovirus exposure and HLA in healthy donors. About the study: Out of 398 genotyped donors, about 76% belonged to the Caucasian-associated ancestry cluster. Regarding the study as a whole: 150 to 200 TCR beta chains were listed as cytomegalovirus-associated. Compared with the roughly 670-donor mean, an Asian-associated ancestry cluster reportedly had fewer N-insertions, according to a later analysis. Sequences of the TCR beta chain were said to predict the HLA-A and HLA-B alleles of most subjects accurately.

About this clone itself: Antigen specificity is unknown.

Amplification used 60 Vbeta primers and 13 Jbeta primers. Here immunoSEQ multiplex PCR was the method, and the copy in TCRdb shows in-frame clones only, minus some. Among 50,000 to 70,000 clones listed, 77% were seen once. This receptor was identified in a female donor in good health and CMV-seronegative. Sequencing was performed on PBMCs.

The CDR3 is CASSPPTSGSYEQYF. In nucleotides, the CDR3 is TGTGCCAGCTCACCACCTACTAGCGGGAGCTACGAGCAGTACTTC. The J gene is TRBJ2-7, the V gene TRBV18, with 11 positions matching TRBD2. Unmatched junction bases numbered 1, after V lost 0 bases and J lost 3 bases. This CDR3 spans 15 amino acids. CDR1 is KGHSH, CDR2 LQKENI, per germline.